Listed here are 26 T cell receptor beta chains from one sample, sequenced in a study of tumor-infiltrating lymphocytes in primary liver carcinoma. Investigators took RNA and DNA out together from approximately 22-30 mg of unsorted bulk tissue. Total RNA amounting to approximately 460 ng was the source from which TCR beta cDNA was made with a constant-region primer. Researchers made the TCR beta libraries by running three nested multiplex PCR rounds with slightly modified ARM-PCR. PCR rounds one and two used TRBV1-TRBV30 forward primers with a C-beta reverse primer for about 9 cycles each. TCRdb analysed the multiplex PCR reads with MiXCR anew, one entry per CDR3 protein. The sample lists approximately 190,000 distinct CDR3 sequences; around four fifths were seen once. Material for sequencing was tumor tissue from primary liver carcinoma. Receptors originate from a man aged 40-49 years with primary liver carcinoma and hepatitis B virus infection.

CDR3 in amino acids: CASGYRRECRETQYF. Here the CDR3 DNA reads TGTGCCAGCGGCTACCGACGTGAGTGCCGGGAGACCCAGTACTTC. The gene calls are TRBV11-2 and TRBJ2-5, with D uncertain. Per germline, CDR1 SGHAT and CDR2 FQNNGV. The CDR3 sequence is 15 residues long. Trimming removed 8 bases from V and 5 bases from J, with 21 bases in between.

On this clonotype itself: At one end the junction does not follow the germline gene, possibly because of a read error. The rearrangement links TRBV6-1 to TRBJ1-1; 8 positions agree with TRBD1. CDR1 and CDR2 (germline): MNHNS, SASEGT. The CDR3 extends over 17 amino acids. The CDR3 reads CASSEGEEQGANTDALF. The CDR3 nucleotides read TGTGCCAGCAGTGAAGGTGAAGAGCAGGGGGCTAACACTGATGCTTTATTT.

About this clonotype itself: The final CDR3 position lacks the conserved phenylalanine or tryptophan, pointing to a likely read error. This chain uses TRBV4-1 with TRBJ1-6, with D perhaps matching TRBD1 (5 bases). Germline CDR1 and CDR2: MGHRA and YSYEKL. This CDR3 is 17 amino acids long. Trimming took 7 bases from V and 7 from J, leaving 23 bases between them. The CDR3 loop reads CASNHDRGRGRNSPLHL. CDR3 coding DNA: TGCGCCAGCAACCATGATCGGGGACGGGGCCGGAATTCACCCCTCCACCTT.

V gene TRBV6-2 or TRBV6-3 combines with J gene TRBJ2-1, with 8 bases identical to TRBD1. The CDR3 totals 15 residues. The germline gives CDR1 MNHEY, CDR2 SVGEGT. J lost 10 bases, V lost 6 bases, and 14 bases had no gene match. The CDR3 is CASSLLDRGYIEQFF. The CDR3 bases are TGTGCCAGCAGCTTACTCGACAGGGGCTACATAGAGCAGTTCTTC.

The chain's CDR3 is CASSLWTAIFYEQYF. The CDR3 DNA follows: TGTGCCAGCAGCCTGTGGACGGCCATCTTCTACGAGCAGTACTTC. The rearrangement joins TRBV6-1 to TRBJ2-7; D remains ambiguous. The CDR3 runs to 15 residues. V was cut by 6 bases and J by 3 bases, with 18 bases left in between. Germline V gives CDR1 MNHNS, CDR2 SASEGT.

Details on this clonotype: A much larger clonotype is one base distant, so this may be a read error. CDR3 in amino acids: CASSSDGSPGTFF. As DNA, the CDR3 is TGCGCCAGCAGCTCAGACGGTTCCCCTGGGACTTTCTTT. The chain has TRBV5-1 and TRBJ1-1; D uncertain. CDR3 length: 13 residues. The V gene lost 3 bases and the J gene lost 12 bases, with 18 bases spanning the gap. Germline V CDR1 and CDR2: SGHRS, YFSETQ.

Notes on this clonotype: One end of the junction does not line up with germline, which may come from a read error. V is TRBV10-3 and J is TRBJ2-7; 8 positions match TRBD1. This CDR3 has 15 residues. Germline CDR1 reads ENHRY; CDR2 reads SYGVKD. As DNA, the CDR3 is TGTACCATCAGCTTACAGGGGGGTGGCTCCTACGAGCAGTACTTC. Protein sequence: CTISLQGGGSYEQYF.

On this clonotype: As the CDR3 is not closed by the conserved phenylalanine or tryptophan, this likely results from a read error. The CDR3 reads CVSSEDHSNQPQHL. CDR3 sequence (DNA): TGTGTCAGCAGTGAGGACCATAGCAATCAGCCCCAGCATTTA. The chain carries TRBV6-1 and TRBJ1-5, with D unresolved. The CDR3 has 14 amino acids. The V gene's germline CDR1 is MNHNS and CDR2 SASEGT.

The chain recombines TRBV6-2 or TRBV6-3 with TRBJ1-5; a weak D match, TRBD1 (5 bases). The V gene's germline CDR1 is MNHEY and CDR2 SVGEGT. V was trimmed by 5 bases and J by 8 bases, leaving 19 bases between them. CDR3 length: 15 amino acids. CDR3 bases: TGTGCCAGCAGTGAATCTACTCAGGGCGCTAAGCCCCAGCATTTT. This translates into CASSESTQGAKPQHF.

This chain links TRBV5-4 with TRBJ2-1; TRBD2 matches at 11 bases. There are 13 residues in the CDR3. Germline V gene lookup returns CDR1 SGHNT and CDR2 YYREEE (reference sequence). CDR3 bases: TGTACCACGACTAGCGGGAAACCCAATGAGCAGTTCTTC. Its protein product is CTTTSGKPNEQFF. The full variable domain, its missing parts supplied by reference TRBV5-4 and TRBJ2-1, is ETGVTQSPTHLIKTRGQQVTLRCSSQSGHNTVSWYQQALGQGPQFIFQYYREEENGRGNFPPRFSGLQFPNYSSELNVNALELDDSALYLCTTTSGKPNEQFFGPGTRLTVL.

This clonotype is a singleton in its sample. The junction and the germline gene differ at one end; a read error may be behind it. The gene calls are TRBV29-1 and TRBJ2-1; no reliable D call. The CDR3 sequence is 14 residues long. Per germline, CDR1 SQVTM and CDR2 ANQGSEA. CDR3 DNA: TGCACCGTTGCGGAGACCTCGAGCGTCAATGAGCAATACTTC. Translated: CTVAETSSVNEQYF.

As concerns this clonotype: A much larger clone differs from this one at a single base, so this may be a read error. The CDR3 spells CASNLTGYEQYF. In nucleotides, the CDR3 is TGTGCCAGCAATTTGACAGGCTACGAGCAGTACTTC. The chain recombines TRBV28 with TRBJ2-7, with D tentatively TRBD1 (6 bases). The CDR3 spans 12 residues. Germline CDR1 and CDR2: MDHEN and SYDVKM. V lost 7 bases and J lost 3, with 10 bases in between.

V usage is TRBV12-3 or TRBV12-4 and J usage is TRBJ2-5, with D hard to call. Trimming removed 1 base at V and 10 bases at J, with 13 bases between. This CDR3 has 13 residues. This CDR3 reads CASSLGDGEYQYF. As DNA, the CDR3 is TGTGCCAGCAGTTTAGGGGATGGAGAGTACCAGTACTTC.

A remark on this clonotype: Mismatch with germline at one junction end may stem from a read error. CDR3 in amino acids: CTSSLGQLRPGPNTETFF. Written as DNA, the CDR3 is TGTACCAGCAGCTTAGGCCAACTCCGTCCGGGACCGAACACTGAAACTTTCTTT. V and J are TRBV7-9 and TRBJ1-1; weak D call: TRBD1 (5 bases). Germline CDR1 and CDR2: SEHNR and FQNEAQ (reference sequence). This CDR3 has 18 residues.

A remark on this clonotype: A junction end diverges from the germline sequence, so it may reflect a read error. The chain couples TRBV7-9 to TRBJ1-5; D gene ambiguous. This CDR3 has 14 residues. Germline-derived CDR1 and CDR2 are SEHNR and FQNEAQ (reference sequence). The DNA for the CDR3 is TGTACCAGTAGCGGAGATTATAGCTATCAGCCCCAGCATTTT. It translates to CTSSGDYSYQPQHF.

This clonotype turned up a few times. The rearrangement links TRBV20-1 to TRBJ1-1, with D perhaps matching TRBD1 (6 bases). The CDR3 sequence is 14 residues long. The V gene's germline CDR1 is DFQATT and CDR2 SNEGSKA (reference sequence). CDR3 sequence (DNA): TGCAGACCAACCGACGGACAGCGAGCCACTGAAGCTTTCTTT. Its translation: CRPTDGQRATEAFF.

As regards this clonotype: One junction end disagrees with the germline gene, perhaps due to a read error. In DNA form, the CDR3 reads TGCGCCGGCAGCGTGGAAGGCTTTACCACAGATACGCAGTATTTT. It encodes CAGSVEGFTTDTQYF. The chain carries TRBV5-1 and TRBJ2-3; D not resolved. Germline CDR1 and CDR2: SGHRS and YFSETQ. The CDR3 runs 15 residues.

A note on this clonotype: Mismatch with germline at one junction end may stem from a read error. The chain recombines TRBV29-1 with TRBJ1-1; D is unresolved. Germline CDR1 and CDR2: SQVTM and ANQGSEA. The CDR3 is 15 residues long. CDR3 in DNA: TGCAGCGCTTCCCCGGGTTGGTCAGTGAACACTGAAGCTCTCTTT. Translating it yields CSASPGWSVNTEALF.

To note about this clonotype: Its ends do not fully match the called genes, so a read error is possible. The chain's CDR3 is CASGLSGTSFEIQYF. The CDR3 coding sequence is TGTGCCAGCGGCCTTTCCGGGACTAGCTTTGAGATCCAGTACTTC. The V call is TRBV5-4, the J call TRBJ2-5, with 9 nucleotides matching TRBD2. This CDR3 comprises 15 residues. CDR1 is SGHNT, CDR2 YYREEE, per germline (reference sequence).

V gene TRBV11-3 combines with J gene TRBJ2-1, with a weak D call TRBD2 (6 bases). Germline values: CDR1 SGHNT, CDR2 YENEEA. V gave up 7 bases and J gave up 13 bases, with 23 bases separating them. This CDR3 has 14 amino acids. The CDR3 reads CASNLGGGNSEQFF. CDR3 sequence (DNA): TGTGCCAGCAACTTGGGAGGTGGGAATAGTGAACAGTTCTTC.

A word on this clonotype: One end of the junction does not line up with germline, which may come from a read error. The V call is TRBV4-2, the J call TRBJ2-1, with D unresolved. Germline CDR1 reads LGHNA; CDR2 reads YNFKEQ. The CDR3 is 14 residues long. The CDR3 sequence is CVSSQEPETNEQFF. Here the CDR3 DNA reads TGTGTCAGCAGTCAAGAACCAGAAACGAATGAGCAGTTCTTC.

This clonotype came up many times. The chain uses TRBV5-6 and TRBJ1-3; 8 bases agree with TRBD1. This CDR3 spans 16 amino acids. Trimming at V came to 0 bases and at J to 1 base, leaving 3 bases not matched to a gene. The germline CDR1 and CDR2 sequences are SGHDT and YYEEEE. In nucleotides, the CDR3 is TGTGCCAGCAGCTTGGAAGGACAGGGTTCTGGAAACACCATATATTTT. It specifies CASSLEGQGSGNTIYF.

About this clonotype: The junction shows a germline mismatch at one end, possibly a read error. This rearrangement joins TRBV29-1 to TRBJ2-7; D possibly matches TRBD1 or TRBD2 (5 bases each). The length of the CDR3 is 15 residues. Per the germline V gene, CDR1 is SQVTM and CDR2 is ANQGSEA. CDR3 residues: CSVASGWGKPYEQFF. DNA for the CDR3: TGCAGCGTTGCGAGTGGATGGGGGAAGCCCTACGAGCAATTCTTC.

A single count supports this clonotype. Being one base from a much bigger clone, this may be a read error. The chain has TRBV5-1 and TRBJ2-3; 7 bases fit TRBD1. Germline V lookup: CDR1 SGHRS, CDR2 YFSETQ. This CDR3 has 15 residues. CDR3 bases: TGCGCCAGCAGCTCAACAGGGGCCTTCACAGATAAGCAGTATTTT. This encodes CASSSTGAFTDKQYF.

Points on this clonotype: An end of the junction does not agree with germline; a read error may underlie this. The chain combines TRBV19 with TRBJ2-3; TRBD1 matches 10 bases. CDR1 is LNHDA, CDR2 SQIVND, per germline (reference sequence). The CDR3 contains 16 residues. The CDR3 protein is CTSSLGTGEGTDTQYF. The CDR3 DNA reads as TGTACCAGTAGCCTCGGGACAGGGGAGGGCACAGATACGCAGTACTTT.

In regard to this clonotype: This CDR3 is missing its conserved last phenylalanine or tryptophan, likely due to a read error. The chain is built from TRBV5-6 and TRBJ2-2; perhaps TRBD1 as D (5 bases). V lost 5 bases and J 4 bases, leaving 15 bases between the germline ends. The CDR3 spans 15 residues. CDR1 SGHDT and CDR2 YYEEEE come from the germline V gene. DNA of the CDR3: TGTGCCAGCAGTATGTGGGGCAGAGTCACCGGGGAGCTGTTTTAT. Protein: CASSMWGRVTGELFY.